This TCR beta chain was retrieved from a study of OX40 agonist ivuxolimab in advanced cancers. Study-wide context: The study treated patients with ivuxolimab, an agonistic anti-OX40 (CD134) antibody. A diagnosis of hepatocellular carcinoma, melanoma, renal cell or head and neck cancer was present in dose-escalation patients. Prior therapy, whether anti-PD-1, anti-PD-L1 or anti-CTLA-4, was allowed, and 40% had some. General observations from the study: Some nonresponders likewise displayed low normalized T-cell clonal expansion.

CDR1 and CDR2 (germline): MDHEN, SYDVKM. V was trimmed by 4 bases and J by 3 bases, leaving 6 bases between them. The CDR3 is 12 amino acids. Concerning this clone itself: The antigen remains undetermined. This sample also contains other DNA sequences that code for the same CDR3.

Data came from immunoSEQ multiplex PCR; TCRdb stores just in-frame clones and leaves some out. The data hold about 75,000 clones, with 90% observed a single time. This TCR was recovered from an adult with an advanced solid tumor such as melanoma, head and neck, liver or kidney cancer. Sequences were derived from CD4+ or CD8+ T cells sorted from blood, sampled in a trial of the OX40 agonist ivuxolimab. The V gene is TRBV28, the J gene TRBJ1-1; perhaps TRBD1 as D (5 bases). CDR3 nucleotide sequence: TGTGCCAGCAGTTGGGGCGACACTGAAGCTTTCTTT. Protein sequence: CASSWGDTEAFF.